A selection of T cell receptor beta chains follows, all from one sample in a study of T-cell reconstitution after alpha-beta-depleted transplantation in children. TCRdb reprocessed the PCR reads via MiXCR and lists one record per CDR3 protein. The sample has some 290,000 distinct CDR3 sequences, approximately 20% seen once. Sequenced here: PBMCs, mostly from graft donor cells, sampled 180 days after TCRalphabeta/CD19-depleted stem cell transplant. The receptor source for this set is a male patient between 5 and 17 years old who had a stem cell transplant for acute lymphoblastic leukemia, so the T cells may come from the graft donor. CDR3s include the opening cysteine and the closing phenylalanine or tryptophan. A D gene is named only where the DNA matches it firmly. Expanded clones get a size class; other rows say once, few or many, or leave the size out.

TRBJ1-4	TRBV12-3/TRBV12-4	-	-	TGTGCCAGCAGTTCCGCTACGAGGGAAAAACTGTTTTTT	CASSSATREKLFF
TRBJ1-2	TRBV4-1	-	-	TGCGCCAGCAGCCAACCGGACCATAACTATGGCTACACCTTC	CASSQPDHNYGYTF
TRBJ2-1	TRBV27	-	TRBD2	TGTGCCAGCAGTCCCGGGCGGGAGGGCCGCAATGAGCAGTTCTTC	CASSPGREGRNEQFF
TRBJ2-3	TRBV20-1	few	TRBD2	TGCAGTGCTAGAGGGGGACTAGCGGGAGGGGGGCACACAGATACGCAGTATTTT	CSARGGLAGGGHTDTQYF
TRBJ2-1	TRBV27	few	TRBD1	TGTGCCAGCAGTTTGGGGACAGGGGGCCTAAATGAGCAGTTCTTC	CASSLGTGGLNEQFF
TRBJ1-1	TRBV27	few	-	TGTGCCAGCAGTCCGAGGGGGGTGGAAGCTTTCTTT	CASSPRGVEAFF
TRBJ2-3	TRBV15	many	-	TGTGCCACCAGCAGAGATCGTTCTTCAGATACGCAGTATTTT	CATSRDRSSDTQYF
TRBJ1-1	TRBV6-1	-	TRBD1	TGTGCCATCAGCCTACGGGACAGGGGTGAAGCTTTCTTT	CAISLRDRGEAFF
TRBJ1-2	TRBV4-1	-	TRBD1	TGCGCCAGCCGACAGGGCTTCTTTAACTATGGCTACACCTTC	CASRQGFFNYGYTF
TRBJ1-3	TRBV25-1	few	-	TGTGCCAGCAGTGAATGGGGGGTCTCTGGAAACACCATATATTTT	CASSEWGVSGNTIYF
TRBJ2-1	TRBV18	-	-	TGTGCCAGCTCACCAATTTCGGTGCTGGGGAAATACAATGAGCAGTTCTTC	CASSPISVLGKYNEQFF
TRBJ2-7	TRBV10-2	-	-	TGCGCCAGCAGTGAGAGACTATCCCCCTACGAGCAGTACTTC	CASSERLSPYEQYF
TRBJ1-1	TRBV5-4	few	-	TGTGCCAGCAGCGGCGGGGCGGACATGAACACTGAAGCTTTCTTT	CASSGGADMNTEAFF
TRBJ2-5	TRBV12-3/TRBV12-4	few	-	TGTGCCAGCAGTTCAATCCCCAGGGAAAGGAAGGTGACCCAGTACTTC	CASSSIPRERKVTQYF
TRBJ1-2	TRBV27	-	-	TGTGCCAGCAGTTTAGGTGTGATTAACTATGGCTACACCTTC	CASSLGVINYGYTF
TRBJ2-2	TRBV7-3	-	TRBD2	TGTGCCAGCACCCGAACTAGCGGGGAACTGAACACCGGGGAGCTGTTTTTT	CASTRTSGELNTGELFF
TRBJ2-2	TRBV9	few	-	TGTGCCAGCAGCGCAGGGTCCGGGGAGCTGTTTTTT	CASSAGSGELFF
TRBJ2-3	TRBV7-3	-	TRBD2	TGTGCCAGCAGCCTCTCAAGCGGGGCGGGGGAAGATACGCAGTATTTT	CASSLSSGAGEDTQYF
TRBJ2-5	TRBV5-6	few	-	TGTGCCAGCAGCTTGGCCCGTTCGCCGTACCCGTACCAAGAGACCCAGTACTTC	CASSLARSPYPYQETQYF
TRBJ2-7	TRBV20-1	few	TRBD1	TGCAGTGCGGGACAGGTGTTCTCCTACGAGCAGTACTTC	CSAGQVFSYEQYF
TRBJ2-2	TRBV20-1	-	-	TGCAGCGCAGGGCGTTCGAACACCGGGGAGCTGTTTTTT	CSAGRSNTGELFF
TRBJ1-1	TRBV12-3/TRBV12-4	-	TRBD1	TGTGCCAGCAGTCAGGGGGGGAGCGCTGAAGCTTTCTTT	CASSQGGSAEAFF
TRBJ2-2	TRBV20-1	few	-	TGCAGTGCTAGTAGGCGCACCGGGGAGCTGTTTTTT	CSASRRTGELFF
TRBJ2-1	TRBV24-1	few	TRBD1	TGTGCCACCAGTGATGGGGGGACAGGGGGCTTCGATGAGCAGTTCTTC	CATSDGGTGGFDEQFF
TRBJ1-6	TRBV29-1	-	TRBD1	TGCAGCGTGGGGACAGATGGTGATTCACCCCTCCACTTT	CSVGTDGDSPLHF
TRBJ1-4	TRBV7-9	-	-	TGTGCCAGCAGCTTGGGGGACGGGAATGAAAAACTGTTTTTT	CASSLGDGNEKLFF
TRBJ2-5	TRBV4-1	few	-	TGCGCCAGCAGCCAAGGCAATCTGGAGACCCAGTACTTC	CASSQGNLETQYF
TRBJ2-4	TRBV6-1	many	-	TGTGCCAGCAGTGGCCCCCAGGGGCGAGGCAAAAACATTCAGTACTTC	CASSGPQGRGKNIQYF
TRBJ2-7	TRBV5-1	-	-	TGCGCCAGCAGCTCCGGACGGATCCTTCCCTACGAGCAGTACTTC	CASSSGRILPYEQYF
TRBJ2-4	TRBV7-8	few	-	TGTGCCAGCAGCTTAGAGTTAGTGGTAGCCAAAAACATTCAGTACTTC	CASSLELVVAKNIQYF
TRBJ2-5	TRBV5-5	-	TRBD1	TGTGCCAGCAGCTTGGCCTATCTAACAGGGGTAGGGGAGACCCAGTACTTC	CASSLAYLTGVGETQYF
TRBJ2-5	TRBV20-1	-	-	TGCAGTGCCCCGGTTTTAAATACCCAGTACTTC	CSAPVLNTQYF
TRBJ2-3	TRBV20-1	-	-	TGCAGTGCTAGCGCGGGGCTAGGGTATACGCAGTATTTT	CSASAGLGYTQYF
TRBJ2-4	TRBV2	-	-	TGTGCCAGCAGTCCTGGAGGGGGAAACATTCAGTACTTC	CASSPGGGNIQYF
TRBJ2-7	TRBV29-1	few	TRBD1	TGCAGCGCTGGGACGGGACAGGGGTCCTACGAGCAGTACTTC	CSAGTGQGSYEQYF